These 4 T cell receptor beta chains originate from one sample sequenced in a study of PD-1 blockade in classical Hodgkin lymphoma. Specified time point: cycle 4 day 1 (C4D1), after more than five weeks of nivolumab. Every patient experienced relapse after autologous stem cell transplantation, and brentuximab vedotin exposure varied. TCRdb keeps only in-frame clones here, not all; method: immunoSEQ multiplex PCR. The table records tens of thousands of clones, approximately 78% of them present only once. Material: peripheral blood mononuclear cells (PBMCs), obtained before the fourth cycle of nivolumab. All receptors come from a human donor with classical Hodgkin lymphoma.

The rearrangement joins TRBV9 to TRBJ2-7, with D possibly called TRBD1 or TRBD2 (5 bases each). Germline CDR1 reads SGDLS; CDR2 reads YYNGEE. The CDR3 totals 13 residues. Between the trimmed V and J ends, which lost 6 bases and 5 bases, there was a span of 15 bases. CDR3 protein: CASNSRGDDEQYF. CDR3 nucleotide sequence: TGTGCCAGCAACTCTAGAGGGGATGACGAGCAGTACTTC. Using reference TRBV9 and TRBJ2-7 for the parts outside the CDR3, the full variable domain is DSGVTQTPKHLITATGQRVTLRCSPRSGDLSVYWYQQSLDQGLQFLIQYYNGEERAKGNILERFSAQQFPDLHSELNLSSLELGDSALYFCASNSRGDDEQYFGPGTRLTVT.

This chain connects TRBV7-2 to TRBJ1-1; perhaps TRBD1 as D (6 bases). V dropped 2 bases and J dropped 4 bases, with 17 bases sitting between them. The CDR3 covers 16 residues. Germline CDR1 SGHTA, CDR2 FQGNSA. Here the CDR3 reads CASSLSTQGRSTEAFF. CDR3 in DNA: TGTGCCAGCAGCTTATCAACCCAGGGGAGATCCACTGAAGCTTTCTTT.

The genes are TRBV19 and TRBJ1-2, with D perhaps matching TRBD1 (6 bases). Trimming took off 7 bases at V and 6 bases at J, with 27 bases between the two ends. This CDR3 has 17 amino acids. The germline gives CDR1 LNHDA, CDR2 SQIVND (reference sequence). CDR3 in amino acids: CASISSGVPTDLHGYTF. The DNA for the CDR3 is TGTGCCAGTATTTCTTCAGGGGTCCCAACCGACTTACATGGCTACACCTTC.

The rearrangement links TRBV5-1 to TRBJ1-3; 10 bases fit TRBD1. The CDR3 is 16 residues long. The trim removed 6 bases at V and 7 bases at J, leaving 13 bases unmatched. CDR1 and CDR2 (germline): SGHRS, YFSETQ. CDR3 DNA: TGCGCCAGCAACCTTGGGACGGGACAGGGGCTCAACACCATATATTTT. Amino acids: CASNLGTGQGLNTIYF.